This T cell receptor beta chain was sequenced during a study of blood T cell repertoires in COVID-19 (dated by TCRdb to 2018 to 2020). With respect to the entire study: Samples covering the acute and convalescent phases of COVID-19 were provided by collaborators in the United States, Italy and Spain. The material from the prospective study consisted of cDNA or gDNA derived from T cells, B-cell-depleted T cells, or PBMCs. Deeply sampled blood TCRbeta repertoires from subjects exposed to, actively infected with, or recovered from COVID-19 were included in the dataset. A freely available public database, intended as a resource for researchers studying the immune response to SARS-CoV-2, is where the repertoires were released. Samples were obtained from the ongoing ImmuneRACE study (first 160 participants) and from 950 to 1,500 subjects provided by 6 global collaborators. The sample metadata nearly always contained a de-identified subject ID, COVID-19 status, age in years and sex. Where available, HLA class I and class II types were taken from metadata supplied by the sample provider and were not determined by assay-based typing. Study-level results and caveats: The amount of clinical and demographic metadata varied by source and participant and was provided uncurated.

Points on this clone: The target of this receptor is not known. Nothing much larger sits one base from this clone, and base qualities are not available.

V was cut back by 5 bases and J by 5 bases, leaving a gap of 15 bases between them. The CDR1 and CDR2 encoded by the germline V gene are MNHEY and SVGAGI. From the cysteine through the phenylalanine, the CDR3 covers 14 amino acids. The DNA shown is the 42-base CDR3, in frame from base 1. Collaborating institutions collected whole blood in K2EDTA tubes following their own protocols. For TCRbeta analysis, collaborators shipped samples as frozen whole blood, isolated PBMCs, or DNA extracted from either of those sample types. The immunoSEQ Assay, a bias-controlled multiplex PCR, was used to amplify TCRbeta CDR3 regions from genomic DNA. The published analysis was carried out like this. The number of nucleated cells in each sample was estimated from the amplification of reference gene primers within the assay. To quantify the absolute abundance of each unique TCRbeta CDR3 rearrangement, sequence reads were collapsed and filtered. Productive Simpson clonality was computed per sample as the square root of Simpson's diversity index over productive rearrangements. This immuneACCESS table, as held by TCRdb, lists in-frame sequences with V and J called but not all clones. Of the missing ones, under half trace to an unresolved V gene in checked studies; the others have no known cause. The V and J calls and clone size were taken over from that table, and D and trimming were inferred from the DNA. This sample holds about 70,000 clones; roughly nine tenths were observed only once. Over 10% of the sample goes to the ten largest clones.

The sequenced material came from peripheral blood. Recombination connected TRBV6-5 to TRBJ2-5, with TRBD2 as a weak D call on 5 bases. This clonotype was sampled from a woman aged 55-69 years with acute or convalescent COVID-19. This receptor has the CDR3 CASSPTGRGETQYF. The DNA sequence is TGTGCCAGCAGTCCTACGGGCAGAGGGGAGACCCAGTACTTC.